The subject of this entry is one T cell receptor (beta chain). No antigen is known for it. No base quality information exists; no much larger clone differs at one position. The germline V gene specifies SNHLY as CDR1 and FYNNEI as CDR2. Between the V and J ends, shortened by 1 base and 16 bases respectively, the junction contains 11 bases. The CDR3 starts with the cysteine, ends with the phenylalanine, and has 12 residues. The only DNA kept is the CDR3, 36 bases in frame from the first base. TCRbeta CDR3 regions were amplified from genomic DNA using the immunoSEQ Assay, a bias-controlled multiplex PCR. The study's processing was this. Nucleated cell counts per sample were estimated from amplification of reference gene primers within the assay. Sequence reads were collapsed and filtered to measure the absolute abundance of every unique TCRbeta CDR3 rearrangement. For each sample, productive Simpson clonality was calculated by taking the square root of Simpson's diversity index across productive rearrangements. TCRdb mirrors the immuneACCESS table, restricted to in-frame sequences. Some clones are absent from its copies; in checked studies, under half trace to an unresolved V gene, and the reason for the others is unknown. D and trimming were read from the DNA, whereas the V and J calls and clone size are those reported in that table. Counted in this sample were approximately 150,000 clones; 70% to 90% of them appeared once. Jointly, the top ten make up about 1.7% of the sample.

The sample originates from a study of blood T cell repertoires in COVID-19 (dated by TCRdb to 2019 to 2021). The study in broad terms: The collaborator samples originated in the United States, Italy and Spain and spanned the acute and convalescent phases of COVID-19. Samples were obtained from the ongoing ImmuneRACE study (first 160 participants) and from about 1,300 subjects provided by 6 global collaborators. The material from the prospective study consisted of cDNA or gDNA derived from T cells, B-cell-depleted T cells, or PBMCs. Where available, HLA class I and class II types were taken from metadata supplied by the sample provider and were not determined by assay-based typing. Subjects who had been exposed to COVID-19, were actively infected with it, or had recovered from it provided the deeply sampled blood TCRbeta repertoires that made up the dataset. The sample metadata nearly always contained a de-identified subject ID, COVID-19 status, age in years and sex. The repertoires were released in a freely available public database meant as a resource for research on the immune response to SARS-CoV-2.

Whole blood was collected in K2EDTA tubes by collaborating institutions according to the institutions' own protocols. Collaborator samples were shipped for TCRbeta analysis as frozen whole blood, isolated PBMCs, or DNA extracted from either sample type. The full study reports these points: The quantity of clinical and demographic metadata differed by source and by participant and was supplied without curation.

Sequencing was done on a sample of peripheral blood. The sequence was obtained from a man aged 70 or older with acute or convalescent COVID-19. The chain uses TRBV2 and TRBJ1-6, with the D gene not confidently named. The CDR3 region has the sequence CASSEGQVTLHF. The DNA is TGTGCCAGCAGTGAAGGGCAGGTAACGCTCCACTTT.